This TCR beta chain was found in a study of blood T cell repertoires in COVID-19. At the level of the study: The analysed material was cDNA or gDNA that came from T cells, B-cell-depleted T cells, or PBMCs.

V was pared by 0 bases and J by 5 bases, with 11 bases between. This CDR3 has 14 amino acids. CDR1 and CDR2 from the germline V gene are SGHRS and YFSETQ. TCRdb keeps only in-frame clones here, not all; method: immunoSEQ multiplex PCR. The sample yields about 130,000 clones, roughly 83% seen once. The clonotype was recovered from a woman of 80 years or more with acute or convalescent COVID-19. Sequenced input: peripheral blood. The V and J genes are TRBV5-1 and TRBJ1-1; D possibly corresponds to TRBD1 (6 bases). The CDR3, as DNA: TGCGCCAGCAGCTTGGAGCAGGGGTGGACTGAAGCTTTCTTT. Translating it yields CASSLEQGWTEAFF.